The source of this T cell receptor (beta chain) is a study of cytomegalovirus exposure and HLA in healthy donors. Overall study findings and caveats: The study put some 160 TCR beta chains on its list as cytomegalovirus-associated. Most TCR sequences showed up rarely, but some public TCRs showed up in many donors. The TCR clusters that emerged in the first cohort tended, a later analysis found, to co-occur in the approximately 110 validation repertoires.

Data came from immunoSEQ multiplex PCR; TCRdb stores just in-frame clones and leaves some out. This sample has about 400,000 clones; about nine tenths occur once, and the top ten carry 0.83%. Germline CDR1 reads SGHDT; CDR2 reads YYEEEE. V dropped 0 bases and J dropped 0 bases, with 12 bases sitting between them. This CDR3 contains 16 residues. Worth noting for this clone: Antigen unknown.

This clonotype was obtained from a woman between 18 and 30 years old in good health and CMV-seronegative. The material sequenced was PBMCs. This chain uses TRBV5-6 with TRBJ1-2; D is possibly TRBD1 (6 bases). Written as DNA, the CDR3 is TGTGCCAGCAGCTTGGTGTCTACAGGGACTAACTATGGCTACACCTTC. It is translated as CASSLVSTGTNYGYTF. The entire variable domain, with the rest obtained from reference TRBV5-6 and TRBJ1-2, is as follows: DAGVTQSPTHLIKTRGQQVTLRCSPKSGHDTVSWYQQALGQGPQFIFQYYEEEERQRGNFPDRFSGHQFPNYSSELNVNALLLGDSALYLCASSLVSTGTNYGYTFGSGTRLTVV.